This is a list of T cell receptor beta chains from one sample in a study of blood T cell repertoires in COVID-19. Produced via immunoSEQ multiplex PCR; TCRdb's table is partial and in-frame only. The repertoire holds roughly 410,000 clones, with about 91% as singletons. The sample taken for sequencing was peripheral blood. These receptors were obtained from a woman aged 40 to 50 with COVID-19, enrolled during active disease. Each CDR3 is given with its conserved first and last residue. A D gene is named only where the DNA matches it firmly. Where a row states a size, it is once, few, many or the class of an expanded clone; other rows omit it.

d_gene	abundance	v_gene	j_gene	CDR3nt	CDR3aa
TRBD1	once	TRBV18	TRBJ1-2	TGTGCCAGCTCACCAATTGGACAGGGTTCTAGAGATGGCTACACCTTC	CASSPIGQGSRDGYTF
TRBD2	.	TRBV28	TRBJ2-7	TGTGCCAGCAGTTTCGTTTTCACTAGCGGCACCTACGAGCAGTACTTC	CASSFVFTSGTYEQYF
.	few	TRBV7-2	TRBJ1-6	TGTGCCAGCAGCTGGGACAATCGAAGCTCCTATAATTCACCCCTCCACTTT	CASSWDNRSSYNSPLHF
TRBD1	.	TRBV9	TRBJ1-2	TGTGCCAGCAGCGTAGGAACAGGGGCCGGGGGAGGCTACACCTTC	CASSVGTGAGGGYTF
TRBD1	.	TRBV5-4	TRBJ1-6	TGTGCCAGCAGCACAGGGGGCAAGAATAATTCACCCCTCCACTTT	CASSTGGKNNSPLHF
TRBD1	.	TRBV7-9	TRBJ2-3	TGTGCCAGCAGCTTAGGGGACAGGGATAGCACAGATACGCAGTATTTT	CASSLGDRDSTDTQYF
TRBD1	few	TRBV6-5	TRBJ1-2	TGTGCCAGCAGTTACCGACAGGGGGTTAACTATGGCTACACCTTC	CASSYRQGVNYGYTF
.	.	TRBV7-2	TRBJ2-1	TGTGCCAGCAGCTTAGCTTCAGGGCGGAATGAGCAGTTCTTC	CASSLASGRNEQFF
TRBD1	.	TRBV13	TRBJ2-5	TGTGCCAGCAGCTGGGAGGGACAGGGGGGAGAGACCCAGTACTTC	CASSWEGQGGETQYF
.	once	TRBV18	TRBJ1-2	TGTGCCAGCTCATCCGACTCCCGAGGGTATGGCTACACCTTC	CASSSDSRGYGYTF
.	once	TRBV27	TRBJ1-2	TGTGCCAGCAGTCCCTACGGGAACAGCTTCTATGGCTACACCTTC	CASSPYGNSFYGYTF
TRBD1	few	TRBV9	TRBJ2-3	TGTGCCAGCAGCGTAGACCCTAACAGGGGAGCCACAGATACGCAGTATTTT	CASSVDPNRGATDTQYF
TRBD1	.	TRBV28	TRBJ1-2	TGTGCCAGCAGTTTGCCTGGACAGGGCGGAAACTATGGCTACACCTTC	CASSLPGQGGNYGYTF
TRBD2	.	TRBV10-1	TRBJ2-7	TGCGCCAGCAGAAACGGACTAGCGGGGAAACACGAGCAGTACTTC	CASRNGLAGKHEQYF
.	.	TRBV7-8	TRBJ2-1	TGTGCCAGCAGCCCCAGTGGCAGGGGCTATAGCCATGAGCAGTTCTTC	CASSPSGRGYSHEQFF
.	.	TRBV7-2	TRBJ1-2	TGTGCCAGCAGCCTCGGGGGGAAACAGGGTTGGGGCTACACCTTC	CASSLGGKQGWGYTF
.	.	TRBV5-1	TRBJ1-1	TGCGCCAGCAAAAAAACAGGGATGAACACTGAAGCTTTCTTT	CASKKTGMNTEAFF
.	.	TRBV6-1	TRBJ1-5	TGTGCCAGCAGTGAATACACAGTACGGGGGAATCAGCCCCAGCATTTT	CASSEYTVRGNQPQHF
.	.	TRBV10-1	TRBJ2-7	TGCGCCAAGGGCAGGGGAGCCTACGAGCAGTACTTC	CAKGRGAYEQYF
TRBD1	.	TRBV5-1	TRBJ2-1	TGCGCCAGCACCCCGGCCCCCCCCACACAGGGGGCGCCGAACAATGAGCAGTTCTTC	CASTPAPPTQGAPNNEQFF
.	.	TRBV5-1	TRBJ1-1	TGCGCCAGCAGCGCTGGCCAGGAGGACACTGAAGCTTTCTTT	CASSAGQEDTEAFF
.	.	TRBV29-1	TRBJ2-7	TGCAGCGTCACCCCCACGGTTCGAACCACCTACGAGCAGTACTTC	CSVTPTVRTTYEQYF
TRBD1	.	TRBV23-1	TRBJ1-5	TGCGCCAGCAGTCAATCTGGAGGTGGTCCGGGACAGGGGCCAACCAAAGTTAGTCAGCCCCAGCATTTT	CASSQSGGGPGQGPTKVSQPQHF
TRBD1	.	TRBV18	TRBJ1-5	TGTGCCAGCTCACCATTGGACAGGGGGGTCAATCAGCCCCAGCATTTT	CASSPLDRGVNQPQHF
.	once	TRBV28	TRBJ1-3	TGTGCCAGCAGTCTCACCCGGGACAACCCGCTACCATATTTT	CASSLTRDNPLPYF
TRBD1	once	TRBV6-6	TRBJ2-7	TGTGCCAGCAGTTACGGGGACAGTTTCTACGAGCAGTACTTC	CASSYGDSFYEQYF
TRBD1	.	TRBV3-1/TRBV3-2	TRBJ1-6	TGTGCCAGCAGCCAATTCCCGGGACAGGGAAATTCACCCCTCCACTTT	CASSQFPGQGNSPLHF
TRBD1	.	TRBV20-1	TRBJ1-2	TGCAGTGCTAGTCTGAGACAGGGGACCTATGGCTACACCTTC	CSASLRQGTYGYTF
TRBD1	.	TRBV6-5	TRBJ1-1	TGTGCCAGCAGCCCCGGCAGGGGGGATGAAGCTTTCTTT	CASSPGRGDEAFF
.	.	TRBV9	TRBJ1-3	TGTGCCAGCAGCGTAGTAGGGGATTTCTCTGGAAACACCATATATTTT	CASSVVGDFSGNTIYF
.	.	TRBV11-2	TRBJ2-1	TGTGCCAGCAGCTTAGCCCGGGACTCCCCCCACAATGAGCAGTTCTTC	CASSLARDSPHNEQFF
TRBD1	.	TRBV27	TRBJ1-1	TGTGCCAGCAGTTTATCGGGGACAGGTGAAGCTTTCTTT	CASSLSGTGEAFF
.	.	TRBV4-1	TRBJ2-7	TGCGCCAGCAGTCATATGCCCACGGGGACAAGGGAGCAGTACTTC	CASSHMPTGTREQYF
TRBD1	.	TRBV29-1	TRBJ2-3	TGCAGCGCTGGGACAGGGAGACAACCAGATACGCAGTATTTT	CSAGTGRQPDTQYF
TRBD2	.	TRBV5-8	TRBJ2-5	TGTGCCAGCAGCTCCGGACTAGCGGGGGGGCCTGAAGAGACCCAGTACTTC	CASSSGLAGGPEETQYF
.	.	TRBV3-1/TRBV3-2	TRBJ2-6	TGTGCCAGCGTCTCCCCCGGGGTCGTGGGGGCCAACGTCCTGACTTTC	CASVSPGVVGANVLTF
.	.	TRBV10-3	TRBJ2-3	TGTGCCATCAGCCAAAGAGAGACAGATACGCAGTATTTT	CAISQRETDTQYF
.	.	TRBV3-1/TRBV3-2	TRBJ2-2	TGTGCCAGCAGCAACACCCTTGGCGGGGAGCTGTTTTTT	CASSNTLGGELFF
TRBD2	.	TRBV4-1	TRBJ2-7	TGCGCCAGCAGCCAGGATAGCGGGAGGGCCAAGAAGTACTTC	CASSQDSGRAKKYF
TRBD1	.	TRBV6-2/TRBV6-3	TRBJ2-5	TGTGCCAGCAGCCCCTCGGACAGGTGGAAAGAGACCCAGTACTTC	CASSPSDRWKETQYF
TRBD2	once	TRBV5-6	TRBJ2-5	TGTGCCAGCAGCACTATAGCGGGAGTTAAAGAGACCCAGTACTTC	CASSTIAGVKETQYF
.	.	TRBV4-1	TRBJ2-5	TGCGCCAGCAGTCTTGGCAGCCAAGAGACCCAGTACTTC	CASSLGSQETQYF
TRBD2	.	TRBV3-1/TRBV3-2	TRBJ2-5	TGTGCCAGCAGCCAATTAGCGGGAGGCCACGAGACCCAGTACTTC	CASSQLAGGHETQYF
TRBD2	.	TRBV19	TRBJ2-5	TGTGCCAGTAGTTCGTCGAGTGGGAGGGCCCGAGAGACCCAGTACTTC	CASSSSSGRARETQYF
.	.	TRBV6-2/TRBV6-3	TRBJ2-7	TGTGCCAGCAGTTACCCGACGGGACAGCGGGACGAGCAGTACTTC	CASSYPTGQRDEQYF
.	.	TRBV2	TRBJ1-4	TGTGCCAGCAGTCGGACACGGGAACTGTTTTTT	CASSRTRELFF
.	.	TRBV28	TRBJ1-5	TGTGCCAGCAGTTTATTCCGATCCACAGGCTTTAGCAATCAGCCCCAGCATTTT	CASSLFRSTGFSNQPQHF
TRBD1	.	TRBV5-6	TRBJ2-3	TGTGCCAGCACCCCGCCTAGGGGGCGGGGCACAGATACGCAGTATTTT	CASTPPRGRGTDTQYF
.	.	TRBV4-1	TRBJ2-5	TGCGCCAGCAGCCAGGCGCAGGGGAAGTACCAAGAGACCCAGTACTTC	CASSQAQGKYQETQYF
.	.	TRBV7-2	TRBJ1-5	TGTGCCAGCAGCTTAGAGGGCAGGGGCATCAATCAGCCCCAGCATTTT	CASSLEGRGINQPQHF